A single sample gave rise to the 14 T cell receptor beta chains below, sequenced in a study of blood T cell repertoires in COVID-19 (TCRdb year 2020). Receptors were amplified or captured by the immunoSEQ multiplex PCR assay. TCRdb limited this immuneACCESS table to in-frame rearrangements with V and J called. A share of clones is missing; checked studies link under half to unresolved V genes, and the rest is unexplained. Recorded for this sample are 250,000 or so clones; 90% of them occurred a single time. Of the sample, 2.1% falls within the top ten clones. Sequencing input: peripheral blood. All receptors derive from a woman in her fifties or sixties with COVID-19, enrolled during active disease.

CDR3: CASTPGGGLSNYGYTF. CDR3 in DNA: TGTGCCAGTACCCCCGGGGGGGGCCTTAGTAACTATGGCTACACCTTC. The chain recombines TRBV19 with TRBJ1-2, with D tentatively TRBD1 (6 bases). Between the trimmed V and J ends, which lost 7 bases and 1 base, there was a span of 19 bases. From germline, CDR1 is LNHDA and CDR2 SQIVND (reference sequence). The length of the CDR3 is 16 residues.

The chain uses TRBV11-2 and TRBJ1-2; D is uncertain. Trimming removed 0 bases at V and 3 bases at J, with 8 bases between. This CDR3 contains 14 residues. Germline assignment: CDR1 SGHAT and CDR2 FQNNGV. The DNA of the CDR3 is TGTGCCAGCAGCTTAGATCTCTTCGACTATGGCTACACCTTC. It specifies CASSLDLFDYGYTF.

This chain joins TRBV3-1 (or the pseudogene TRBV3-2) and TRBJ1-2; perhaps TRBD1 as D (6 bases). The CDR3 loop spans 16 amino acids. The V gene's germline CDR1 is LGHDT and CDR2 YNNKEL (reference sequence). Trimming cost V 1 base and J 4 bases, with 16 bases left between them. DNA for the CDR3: TGTGCCAGCAGCCAAGTTAGGACAGCCCGCGGCTATGGCTACACCTTC. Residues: CASSQVRTARGYGYTF.

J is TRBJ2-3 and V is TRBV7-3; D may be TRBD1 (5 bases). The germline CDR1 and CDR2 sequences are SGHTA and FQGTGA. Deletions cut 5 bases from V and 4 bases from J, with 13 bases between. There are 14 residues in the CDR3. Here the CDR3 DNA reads TGTGCCAGCAGCCAGGGAAGGTCGGCAGATACGCAGTATTTT. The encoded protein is CASSQGRSADTQYF.

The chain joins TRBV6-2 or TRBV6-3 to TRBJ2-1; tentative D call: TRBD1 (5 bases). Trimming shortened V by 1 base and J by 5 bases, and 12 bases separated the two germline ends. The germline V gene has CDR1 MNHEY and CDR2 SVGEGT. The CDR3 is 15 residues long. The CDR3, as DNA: TGTGCCAGCAGTTACTTCGCAGGGCATGACAATGAGCAGTTCTTC. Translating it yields CASSYFAGHDNEQFF.

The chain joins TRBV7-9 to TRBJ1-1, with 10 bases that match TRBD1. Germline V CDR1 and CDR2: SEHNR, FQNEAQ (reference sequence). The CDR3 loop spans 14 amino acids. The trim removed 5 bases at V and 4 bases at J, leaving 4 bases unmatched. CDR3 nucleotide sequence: TGTGCCAGCAGCCCGACAGGGGGCGTCACTGAAGCTTTCTTT. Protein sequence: CASSPTGGVTEAFF.

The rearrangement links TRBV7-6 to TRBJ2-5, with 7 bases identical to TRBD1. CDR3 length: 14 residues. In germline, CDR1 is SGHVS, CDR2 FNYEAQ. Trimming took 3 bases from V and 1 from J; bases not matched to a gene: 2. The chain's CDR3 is CASSLGTAQETQYF. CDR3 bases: TGTGCCAGCAGCTTGGGGACAGCCCAAGAGACCCAGTACTTC.

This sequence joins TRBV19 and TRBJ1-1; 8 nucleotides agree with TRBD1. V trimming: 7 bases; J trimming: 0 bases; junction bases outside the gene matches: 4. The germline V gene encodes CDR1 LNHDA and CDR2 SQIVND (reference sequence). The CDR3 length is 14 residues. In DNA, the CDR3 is TGTGCCAGTATGGCAGGGGGCATGAACACTGAAGCTTTCTTT. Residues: CASMAGGMNTEAFF. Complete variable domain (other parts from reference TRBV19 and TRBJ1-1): DGGITQSPKYLFRKEGQNVTLSCEQNLNHDAMYWYRQDPGQGLRLIYYSQIVNDFQKGDIAEGYSVSREKKESFPLTVTSAQKNPTAFYLCASMAGGMNTEAFFGQGTRLTVV.

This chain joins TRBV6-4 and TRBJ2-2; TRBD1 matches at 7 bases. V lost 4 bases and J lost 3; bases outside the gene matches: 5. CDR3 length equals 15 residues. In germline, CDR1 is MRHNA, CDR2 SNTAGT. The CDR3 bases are TGTGCCAGCAGTGTAGACAGGGCGGACACCGGGGAGCTGTTTTTT. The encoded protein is CASSVDRADTGELFF.

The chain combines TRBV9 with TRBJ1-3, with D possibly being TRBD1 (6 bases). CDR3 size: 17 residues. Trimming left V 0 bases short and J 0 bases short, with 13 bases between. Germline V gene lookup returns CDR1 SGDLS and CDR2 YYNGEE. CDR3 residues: CASSVGTGGPSGNTIYF. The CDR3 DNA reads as TGTGCCAGCAGCGTAGGGACGGGGGGCCCCTCTGGAAACACCATATATTTT.

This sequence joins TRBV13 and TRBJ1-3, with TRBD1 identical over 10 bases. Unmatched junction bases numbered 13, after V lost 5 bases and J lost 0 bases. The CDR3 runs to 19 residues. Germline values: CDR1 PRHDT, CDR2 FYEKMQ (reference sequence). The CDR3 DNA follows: TGTGCCAGCAGCCAAAACTATGGGACAGGGGAAAACTCTGGAAACACCATATATTTT. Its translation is CASSQNYGTGENSGNTIYF.

CDR3 residues: CASRDNGGRGIRGYTF. The CDR3 DNA sequence: TGTGCCAGCAGAGACAACGGAGGCAGGGGGATTCGAGGCTACACCTTC. The chain is built from TRBV6-6 and TRBJ1-2; TRBD1 agrees at 7 bases. V shed 6 bases and J 8 bases; nucleotides not matched to a gene: 18. The CDR3 sequence is 16 residues long. Germline V gene lookup returns CDR1 MNHNY and CDR2 SVGAGI (reference sequence).

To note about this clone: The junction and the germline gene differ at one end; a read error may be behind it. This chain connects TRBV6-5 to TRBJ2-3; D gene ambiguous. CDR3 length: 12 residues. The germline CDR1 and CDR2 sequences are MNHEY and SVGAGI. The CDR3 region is CVSKRGPDTQYF. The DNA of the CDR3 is TGTGTCAGCAAACGTGGGCCAGATACGCAGTATTTT.

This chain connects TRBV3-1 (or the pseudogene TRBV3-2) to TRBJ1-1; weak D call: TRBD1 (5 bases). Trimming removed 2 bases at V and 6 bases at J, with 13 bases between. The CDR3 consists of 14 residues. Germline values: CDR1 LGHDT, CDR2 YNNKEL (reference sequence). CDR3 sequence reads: CASSQKLGGAEAFF. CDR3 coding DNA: TGTGCCAGCAGCCAAAAGCTGGGGGGGGCTGAAGCTTTCTTT.